This T cell receptor beta chain was obtained from a study of control samples from healthy donors and cancer patients. Sequenced by immunoSEQ multiplex PCR; TCRdb stores in-frame clones only, minus some. The sample carries over 110,000 clones, 80% to 90% recorded once. Between the trimmed V and J ends, which lost 6 bases and 8 bases, there was a span of 12 bases. This CDR3 contains 12 residues. The chain is built from TRBV12-3 or TRBV12-4 and TRBJ2-3; D is unclear. The sequencing sample was made of blood. The origin of this receptor is a woman aged 25 to 45 in good health. Here the CDR3 DNA reads TGTGCCAGCAGCCCCTTAGGCGGTACGCAGTATTTT. Its translation is CASSPLGGTQYF.